The source of this T cell receptor (beta chain) is a study of a mutant IDH1 vaccine in newly diagnosed glioma. Study in general: V12 took place at week 35, and V13 at week 47.

Noted time point: week 47, end of study. What each vaccine dose contained was 300 ug of mutant IDH1 20-mer peptide, accompanied by topical imiquimod. Worth noting for this clone: Antigen: not known.

Germline V gives CDR1 SGHDT, CDR2 YYEEEE. There are 15 residues in the CDR3. Trimming cost V 2 bases and J 3 bases, with 14 bases left between them. Using immunoSEQ multiplex PCR, the repertoire was profiled, and TCRdb retains in-frame clones only, with some absent. The data show around 26,000 clones, with roughly 80% seen just once and 3% to 4% held by the top ten. General study points: Pseudoprogression appeared unlinked to shifts in leading peripheral T cell clonotypes.

The chain is built from TRBV5-6 and TRBJ2-5; the D call may be TRBD1 or TRBD2 (6 bases each). The TCR was taken from a man aged 35 to 55 with glioma. Some clones in this sample may be carry-over from other donors' samples. The sequencing used PBMCs, collected from a glioma patient whose treatment included an IDH1 peptide vaccine. The CDR3 DNA is TGTGCCAGCAGCTTACAGGGACGGGGGAAAGAGACCCAGTACTTC. Translation: CASSLQGRGKETQYF. The entire variable domain, with the rest obtained from reference TRBV5-6 and TRBJ2-5, is as follows: DAGVTQSPTHLIKTRGQQVTLRCSPKSGHDTVSWYQQALGQGPQFIFQYYEEEERQRGNFPDRFSGHQFPNYSSELNVNALLLGDSALYLCASSLQGRGKETQYFGPGTRLLVL.